The 31 T cell receptor beta chains in this list originate from one sample, sequenced in a study of blood T cells in healthy people across ages. The authors ran a second PCR of 7 to 11 cycles using a sample-barcoded 5' primer and a J-beta primer mix. In TCRdb, the 5' RACE reads were re-called with MiXCR into one record per CDR3 protein. The sample carries hundreds of thousands of distinct CDR3 sequences, less than 40% recorded once. Input material: blood. Source of these receptors: an elderly woman in good health.

On this clonotype itself: This may be a read error: a much more frequent sequence differs by one nucleotide. The V call is TRBV2, the J call TRBJ2-3, with 9 nucleotides matching TRBD1. After removal of 4 bases from V and 8 bases from J, the junction contained 10 bases not matched to a gene. The CDR3 runs 15 residues. Germline CDR1 is SNHLY and CDR2 is FYNNEI. The CDR3, as DNA: TGTGCCAGCAGTGCGAGGACAGGGGATGGAGGTACGCAGTATTTT. Translating gives CASSARTGDGGTQYF.

This clonotype was observed many times. The CDR3, as DNA: TGTGCCAGCAGCTCCTCCGGGACAGGGCGCACAGATACGCAGTATTTT. This codes for CASSSSGTGRTDTQYF. The V gene is TRBV7-2, the J gene TRBJ2-3, with 9 bases matching TRBD1. Germline CDR1 and CDR2: SGHTA and FQGNSA. J lost 1 base, V lost 4 bases, and 6 bases had no gene match. The CDR3 is 16 residues long.

This clonotype appeared many times. The genes are TRBV7-6 and TRBJ2-5; 8 bases are a match to TRBD1. Germline V CDR1 and CDR2: SGHVS, FNYEAQ. The CDR3 runs 15 residues. The ends lost 5 bases at V and 0 bases at J; junction bases unmatched: 5. The CDR3 DNA reads TGTGCCAGCAGCCCCTACAGGGGGAACCAAGAGACCCAGTACTTC. Translation: CASSPYRGNQETQYF.

This clonotype was observed a handful of times. A clone one base away is much larger, so this may be a read error. The J gene is TRBJ2-7, the V gene TRBV27, with 8 positions matching TRBD2. This CDR3 has 15 residues. Germline CDR1 MNHEY, CDR2 SMNVEV (reference sequence). J gave up 7 bases and V 3 bases, and 11 bases lay outside the gene matches. CDR3 DNA: TGTGCCAGCAGTTTTGGGCGGGGGGCCTACAATGAGCAGTACTTC. It translates to CASSFGRGAYNEQYF.

This clonotype was seen a few times. This clone may be a read error of a much larger clone one base away. The chain employs TRBV30 and TRBJ1-5; no firm D call. V shed 3 bases and J shed 6 bases, with 18 bases lying between them. CDR3 length: 15 amino acids. The germline V gene encodes CDR1 GTSNPN and CDR2 SVGIG (reference sequence). Here the CDR3 reads CAWSATCPLAQPQHF. The CDR3, as DNA: TGTGCCTGGAGCGCAACCTGCCCTCTTGCTCAGCCCCAGCATTTT.

With respect to this clonotype: This may be a read error: a much more frequent sequence differs by one nucleotide. The chain combines TRBV12-5 with TRBJ1-2, with D unclear. The germline gives CDR1 LGHNT, CDR2 FRNRAP. The CDR3 runs to 14 residues. The CDR3: CPSGRDGRPAGYTF. CDR3 sequence (DNA): TGTCCTAGTGGTCGCGACGGACGGCCAGCAGGCTACACCTTC. Together with reference TRBV12-5 and TRBJ1-2, the CDR3 gives the full variable domain: DARVTQTPRHKVTEMGQEVTMRCQPILGHNTVFWYRQTMMQGLELLAYFRNRAPLDDSGMPKDRFSAEMPDATLATLKIQPSEPRDSAVYFCPSGRDGRPAGYTFGSGTRLTVV.

This clonotype was recorded at least ten times. V is TRBV12-3 or TRBV12-4 and J is TRBJ1-1; D is unclear. The CDR3 has 11 amino acids. Trimming stripped 8 bases from V and 4 bases from J, with 8 bases between. The CDR3: CASLAGTEAFF. In nucleotides, the CDR3 is TGTGCCAGCCTGGCAGGCACTGAAGCTTTCTTT.

As for this clonotype: A much bigger clone sits one base away, suggesting this may be a read error. The rearrangement joins TRBV12-3 or TRBV12-4 to TRBJ2-5; D could derive from TRBD1 or TRBD2 (5 bases each). The CDR3 is made up of 13 amino acids. For the CDR3, the DNA is TGTGCCTGCAGTCGAGGGACCAGGGAGACCCAGTACTTC. Translating gives CACSRGTRETQYF.

This clonotype has more than one count but fewer than ten. The chain uses TRBV7-2 and TRBJ2-1; perhaps TRBD2 as D (5 bases). Between the trimmed V and J ends, which lost 5 bases and 4 bases, there was a span of 21 bases. The CDR3 totals 17 residues. CDR1 is SGHTA and CDR2 is FQGNSA in the germline V gene. CDR3 sequence (DNA): TGTGCCAGCAGCACGCCGCCGATAGCGCCGGGTTACAATGAGCAGTTCTTC. Protein sequence: CASSTPPIAPGYNEQFF.

This clonotype was seen more than once but under ten times. This may stem from a read error, because a much larger clone lies one nucleotide away. The genes are TRBV20-1 and TRBJ2-5, with D maybe TRBD2 (5 bases). The DNA end favors TRBJ2-7, so the J call may be wrong. The CDR3 has 14 residues. The V gene's germline CDR1 is DFQATT and CDR2 SNEGSKA (reference sequence). In DNA, the CDR3 is TGCAATGCTAGCTATCGCGCTAGCCCTGCCGAGCAGTACTTC. This sequence encodes CNASYRASPAEQYF.

This clonotype was observed a few times. The germline gene is not matched at one end of the junction; a read error may be the cause. V and J are TRBV7-8 and TRBJ2-3; a possible D gene is TRBD2 (5 bases). The CDR3 totals 16 residues. Germline CDR1 SGHVS, CDR2 FQNEAQ. DNA for the CDR3: TGTGCCTGCAGCTTAGATCCGGGGTCCAGCACAGATACGCAGTATTTT. As protein: CACSLDPGSSTDTQYF.

This clonotype was picked up many times. The V call is TRBV24-1, the J call TRBJ2-3; D gene unclear. The CDR3 length is 13 residues. Germline V gene sequence: CDR1 KGHDR, CDR2 SFDVKD. V was shortened by 5 bases and J by 9 bases, with 14 bases between the two germline ends. CDR3 sequence reads: CATSGSHRGTQYF. The CDR3 DNA reads TGTGCCACCAGTGGGTCTCACCGTGGGACGCAGTATTTT.

This clonotype was counted only a few times. The genes are TRBV20-1 and TRBJ1-3; D unresolved. V was clipped by 5 bases and J by 7 bases, with 9 bases between them. The CDR3 contains 11 residues. Germline assignment: CDR1 DFQATT and CDR2 SNEGSKA (reference sequence). The CDR3 DNA reads TGCAGTGCTTTCTCCCGGAACACCATATATTTT. Residues: CSAFSRNTIYF.

The table lists this clonotype with many counts. V and J are TRBV4-3 and TRBJ2-3; 8 nucleotides match TRBD2. The V segment lost 2 bases and the J segment 6 bases; nucleotides outside the gene matches: 10. Germline V CDR1 and CDR2: LGHNA, YSLEER. The CDR3 length is 16 residues. The CDR3 coding sequence is TGCGCCAGCAGCCAATCTCAACGGGGGGGCTGGGATACGCAGTATTTT. Protein product: CASSQSQRGGWDTQYF.

The V call is TRBV7-3, the J call TRBJ2-2; D is perhaps TRBD1 (6 bases). In germline, CDR1 is SGHTA, CDR2 FQGTGA. The CDR3 is 15 amino acids. Trimming pared 2 bases from V and 1 base from J, leaving 8 bases between. The CDR3 sequence: CASSLGGQNTGELFF. Written as DNA, the CDR3 is TGTGCCAGCAGCTTAGGGGGACAGAACACCGGGGAGCTGTTTTTT.

This clonotype was picked up many times. The rearrangement links TRBV27 to TRBJ1-5, with D uncertain. Trimming shortened V by 7 bases and J by 2 bases, and 9 bases separated the two germline ends. Germline V gene sequence: CDR1 MNHEY, CDR2 SMNVEV (reference sequence). The CDR3 is 13 amino acids. CDR3 residues: CASTGRGNQPQHF. The CDR3 coding sequence is TGTGCCAGCACTGGTAGAGGCAATCAGCCCCAGCATTTT.

This chain uses TRBV20-1 with TRBJ1-1; D not resolved. V was shortened by 0 bases and J by 0 bases, with 11 bases between the two germline ends. CDR1 is DFQATT, CDR2 SNEGSKA, per germline (reference sequence). The CDR3 runs to 15 residues. CDR3 nucleotide sequence: TGCAGTGCTAGAGAGGTAGACATACTGAACACTGAAGCTTTCTTT. Protein sequence: CSAREVDILNTEAFF.

V gene TRBV20-1 combines with J gene TRBJ2-3, with D possibly TRBD1 on 6 matching bases. The CDR3 covers 13 residues. Germline V gene lookup returns CDR1 DFQATT and CDR2 SNEGSKA (reference sequence). Trimming stripped 6 bases from V and 8 bases from J, with 18 bases between. The CDR3 here is CSAALQGLGTQYF. CDR3 sequence (DNA): TGCAGTGCCGCCCTCCAGGGGCTGGGTACGCAGTATTTT.

This chain joins TRBV7-9 and TRBJ1-2; D uncertain. V lost 0 bases and J lost 8, with 13 bases in between. CDR3 size: 14 residues. In germline, CDR1 is SEHNR, CDR2 FQNEAQ (reference sequence). CDR3 sequence (DNA): TGTGCCAGCAGCTTAGCGGTGCAGTGTGGAGGCTACACCTTC. Residues: CASSLAVQCGGYTF.

The chain joins TRBV20-1 to TRBJ2-7, with D uncertain. Trimming took off 2 bases at V and 5 bases at J, with 16 bases between the two ends. Germline V CDR1 and CDR2: DFQATT, SNEGSKA (reference sequence). This CDR3 comprises 14 residues. This CDR3 reads CSARSQTSAHEQYF. The CDR3, as DNA: TGCAGTGCTAGAAGCCAGACGAGTGCTCACGAGCAGTACTTC.

V usage is TRBV6-5 and J usage is TRBJ1-1; D is unresolved. The germline V gene encodes CDR1 MNHEY and CDR2 SVGAGI. Deletions cut 3 bases from V and 2 bases from J, with 13 bases between. There are 15 residues in the CDR3. The CDR3 protein is CASSYIAQENTEAFF. The CDR3 DNA sequence: TGTGCCAGCAGTTATATCGCCCAGGAAAACACTGAAGCTTTCTTT.

This clonotype was picked up many times. Here the CDR3 reads CASSPSIGTYEQYF. The CDR3 DNA reads as TGTGCCAGCAGCCCATCCATAGGGACCTACGAGCAGTACTTC. This chain links TRBV12-3 or TRBV12-4 with TRBJ2-7; D is unclear. V was clipped by 6 bases and J by 2 bases, with 14 bases between them. This CDR3 is built from 14 residues.

This clonotype was seen a handful of times. The rearrangement links TRBV4-1 to TRBJ1-6; D perhaps matches TRBD1 (5 bases). Germline V gives CDR1 MGHRA, CDR2 YSYEKL. V was pared by 1 base and J by 8 bases, with 9 bases between. The CDR3 extends over 14 amino acids. Written as DNA, the CDR3 is TGCGCCAGCAGCCAAGCTGAGGGACATTCACCCCTCCACTTT. Its translation is CASSQAEGHSPLHF.

This clonotype showed up just a few times. The rearrangement joins TRBV28 to TRBJ1-5; no clear D. In germline, CDR1 is MDHEN, CDR2 SYDVKM. V lost 6 bases, J lost 7 bases, and 10 bases lay in between. The CDR3 runs to 12 residues. Here the CDR3 DNA reads TGTGCCAGCAGGACCCCGGGACAGCCCCAGCATTTT. Protein: CASRTPGQPQHF.

The chain uses TRBV5-6 and TRBJ2-7, with D hard to call. Germline V gene data show CDR1 as SGHDT and CDR2 as YYEEEE. The germline V and J ends were trimmed by 4 bases and 6 bases, with 11 bases remaining between them. CDR3 length: 12 amino acids. The CDR3 here is CASSVWGGEQYF. The DNA of the CDR3 is TGTGCCAGCAGCGTGTGGGGTGGCGAGCAGTACTTC.

The rearrangement joins TRBV6-6 to TRBJ2-7, with 10 bases that match TRBD2. Germline CDR1 is MNHNY and CDR2 is SVGAGI (reference sequence). V shed 3 bases and J 3 bases; nucleotides not matched to a gene: 5. The CDR3 covers 15 residues. CDR3 nucleotides: TGTGCCAGCAGTTATAGGACTAGCGGATACTACGAGCAGTACTTC. The encoded protein is CASSYRTSGYYEQYF.

This clonotype showed up many times. V usage is TRBV5-1 and J usage is TRBJ2-1; D gene uncertain. Germline CDR1 and CDR2: SGHRS and YFSETQ. Trimming took off 4 bases at V and 7 bases at J, with 9 bases between the two ends. CDR3 length: 12 residues. DNA for the CDR3: TGCGCCAGCAGCATTATTGGAAATGAGCAGTTCTTC. It codes for CASSIIGNEQFF. Combining the CDR3 with reference TRBV5-1 and TRBJ2-1 gives the whole variable domain KAGVTQTPRYLIKTRGQQVTLSCSPISGHRSVSWYQQTPGQGLQFLFEYFSETQRNKGNFPGRFSGRQFSNSRSEMNVSTLELGDSALYLCASSIIGNEQFFGPGTRLTVL.

This clonotype was detected many times. This chain connects TRBV20-1 to TRBJ2-5, with 10 bases matching TRBD2. The CDR3 loop spans 15 amino acids. The germline CDR1 and CDR2 sequences are DFQATT and SNEGSKA (reference sequence). V shed 4 bases, J shed 4 bases, and the junction held 9 bases outside the gene matches. The CDR3 protein is CSAILAGAGRETQYF. The CDR3 DNA reads TGCAGTGCTATCCTAGCGGGGGCGGGTAGAGAGACCCAGTACTTC.

Only a few counts were recorded for this clonotype. The chain is built from TRBV13 and TRBJ2-7; possibly TRBD2 for D (7 bases). Germline CDR1 PRHDT, CDR2 FYEKMQ (reference sequence). The V and J ends lost 2 bases and 6 bases respectively, with 23 bases between them. The CDR3 runs 17 residues. CDR3 sequence (DNA): TGTGCCAGCAGCTTAAGGGGGGGAGGCAGCCGACCGCTCGAGCAGTACTTC. Translated: CASSLRGGGSRPLEQYF.

The chain employs TRBV7-9 and TRBJ1-1; 10 bases are shared with TRBD1. V was pared by 1 base and J by 5 bases, with 7 bases of the junction left unmatched. The CDR3 totals 16 residues. Germline V lookup: CDR1 SEHNR, CDR2 FQNEAQ (reference sequence). DNA of the CDR3: TGTGCCAGCAGCTTAGTTGGGGGACAGGGGAGGACTGAAGCTTTCTTT. Translation: CASSLVGGQGRTEAFF.

This clonotype was seen ten or more times. The chain recombines TRBV29-1 with TRBJ2-7; tentative D call: TRBD1 (5 bases). The CDR3 is made up of 14 amino acids. V shed 0 bases and J shed 5 bases, with 14 bases lying between them. The germline gives CDR1 SQVTM, CDR2 ANQGSEA. The CDR3 region is CSVEDPQAGNEQYF. The CDR3 DNA reads as TGCAGCGTTGAAGACCCGCAGGCAGGGAACGAGCAGTACTTC.